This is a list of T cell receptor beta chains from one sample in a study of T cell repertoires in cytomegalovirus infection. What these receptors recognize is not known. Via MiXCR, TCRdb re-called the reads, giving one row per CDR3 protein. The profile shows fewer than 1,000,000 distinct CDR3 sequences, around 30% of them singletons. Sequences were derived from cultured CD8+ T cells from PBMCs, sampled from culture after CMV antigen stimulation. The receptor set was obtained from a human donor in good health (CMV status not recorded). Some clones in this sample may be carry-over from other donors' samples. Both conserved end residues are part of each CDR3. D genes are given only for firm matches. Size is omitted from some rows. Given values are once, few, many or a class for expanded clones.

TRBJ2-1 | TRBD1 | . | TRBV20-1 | TGCAGTGCCCGCATTGGGACAGGGGGGGTTTACAATGAGCAGTTCTTC | CSARIGTGGVYNEQFF
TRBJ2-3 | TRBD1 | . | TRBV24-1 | TGTGCCACCAGTGAGGGACAGGTTAGAGATACGCAGTATTTT | CATSEGQVRDTQYF
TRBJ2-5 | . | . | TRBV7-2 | TGTGCCAGCAGCTTAGTAGGGGAGTTGGGGGAGACCCAGTACTTC | CASSLVGELGETQYF
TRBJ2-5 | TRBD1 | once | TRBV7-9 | TGTGCCAGCAGCGCACCCATTCGGGACAGGGGGATGGAGGCCCAGTACTTC | CASSAPIRDRGMEAQYF
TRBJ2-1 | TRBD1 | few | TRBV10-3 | TGTGCCATCAGTGTCGACAGGGACAATGAGCAGTTCTTC | CAISVDRDNEQFF
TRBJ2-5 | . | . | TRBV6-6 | TGTGCCAGCAGTTACTCGCCGGGGGGCCGGGAGACCCAGTACTTC | CASSYSPGGRETQYF
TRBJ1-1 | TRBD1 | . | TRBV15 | TGTGCCACCAGCGGCGACAGGGGCTTGAACACTGAAGCTTTCTTT | CATSGDRGLNTEAFF
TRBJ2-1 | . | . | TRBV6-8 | TGTGCCAGCGCGGGCGTTGCCCCTTACAATGAGCAGTTCTTC | CASAGVAPYNEQFF
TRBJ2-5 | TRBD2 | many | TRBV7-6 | TGTGCCAGCAGCTTAGCACCAGCGGGGTCACAAGAGACCCAGTACTTC | CASSLAPAGSQETQYF
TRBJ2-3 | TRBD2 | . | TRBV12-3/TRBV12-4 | TGTGCCAGCAGCTCCCCGGGACTAGCCTTCACAGATACGCAGTATTTT | CASSSPGLAFTDTQYF
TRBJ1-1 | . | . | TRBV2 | TGTGCCAGCAGCGGTTACGGAGCTTTCTTT | CASSGYGAFF
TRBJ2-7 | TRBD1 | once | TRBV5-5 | TGTGCCGGCAGCTGGGGGGACAGGCACTCCTACGAGCAGTACTTC | CAGSWGDRHSYEQYF
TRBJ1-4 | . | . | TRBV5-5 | TGTGCCAGCAGCTTGGAGGGTGTACTTGGTGAAAAACTGTTTTTT | CASSLEGVLGEKLFF
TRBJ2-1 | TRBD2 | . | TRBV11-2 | TGTGCCAGCAGCTTAGATGGGCCTAGCGGGGGGTACTACAATGAGCAGTTCTTC | CASSLDGPSGGYYNEQFF
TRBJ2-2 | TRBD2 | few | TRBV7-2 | TGTGCCAGCAGCTTAGCGGTGTGGGAGGGCACCGGGGAGCTGTTTTTT | CASSLAVWEGTGELFF
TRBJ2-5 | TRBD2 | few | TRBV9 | TGTGCCAGCAGCGACGGAGCGGGGGGTCCGGAGACCCAGTACTTC | CASSDGAGGPETQYF
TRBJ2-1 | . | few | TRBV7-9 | TGTGCCAGCAGCCCGAACATTATGTACAATGAGCAGTTCTTC | CASSPNIMYNEQFF
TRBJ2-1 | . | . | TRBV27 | TGTGCCAGCAGTTTATCCCCCGCTAGTGAGCAGTTCTTC | CASSLSPASEQFF
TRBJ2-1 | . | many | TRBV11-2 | TGTGCCAGCAGCCCCGAGTCAATGGGCACATACTACAATGAGCAGTTCTTC | CASSPESMGTYYNEQFF
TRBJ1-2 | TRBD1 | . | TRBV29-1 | TGCAGCGTTGAAGACCCCGACAGGGCGGATGGCTACACCTTC | CSVEDPDRADGYTF
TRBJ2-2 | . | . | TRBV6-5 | TGTGCCAGCAGTTACAGGGCCGCGACCGGGGAGCTGTTTTTT | CASSYRAATGELFF
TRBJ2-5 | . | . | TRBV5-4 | TGTGCCAGCAGTCCCATCGGCAGGGATGGGAAGGAGACCCAGTACTTC | CASSPIGRDGKETQYF
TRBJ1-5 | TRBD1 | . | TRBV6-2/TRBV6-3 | TGTGCCAACAGTGGCAGGACAGGGCATCAGCCCCAGCATTTT | CANSGRTGHQPQHF